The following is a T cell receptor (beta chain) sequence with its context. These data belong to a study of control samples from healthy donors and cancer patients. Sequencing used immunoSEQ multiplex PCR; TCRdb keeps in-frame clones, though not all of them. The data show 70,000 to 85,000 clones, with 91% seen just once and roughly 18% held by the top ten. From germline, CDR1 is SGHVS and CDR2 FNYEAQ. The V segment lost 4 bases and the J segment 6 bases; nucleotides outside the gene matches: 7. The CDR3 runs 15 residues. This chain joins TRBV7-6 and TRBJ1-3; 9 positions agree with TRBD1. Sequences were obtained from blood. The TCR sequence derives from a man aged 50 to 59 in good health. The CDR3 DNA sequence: TGTGCCAGCAGCTCGGGACAGGGAGTTTCAAACACCATATATTTT. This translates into CASSSGQGVSNTIYF.